This T cell receptor (beta chain) was sequenced during a study of cytomegalovirus exposure and HLA in healthy donors. Turning to the study itself: Ancestry clustering placed around four fifths of approximately 420 genotyped donors in the Caucasian-associated cluster.

The CDR3 is 17 residues long. The V gene's germline CDR1 is SGHTA and CDR2 FQGTGA. The ends lost 3 bases at V and 6 bases at J; junction bases unmatched: 12. Researchers ran the PCR with 60 Vbeta and 13 Jbeta primers. TCRdb's copy holds only in-frame clones and misses some; the assay was immunoSEQ multiplex PCR. The repertoire holds 100,000 to 150,000 clones, with 80% to 90% as singletons. The V and J genes are TRBV7-3 and TRBJ2-2; 8 nucleotides agree with TRBD2. The sequence was collected from a woman in her forties in good health and CMV-seropositive. What was sequenced was PBMCs. The chain's CDR3 is CASSFGRTPAGAGELFF. CDR3 coding DNA: TGTGCCAGCAGCTTTGGGCGGACACCAGCGGGAGCCGGGGAGCTGTTTTTT.